This TCR beta chain was captured in a study of siplizumab effects on memory and regulatory T cells. Whole-study results and caveats: Proliferating Tregs from siplizumab cultures lacked functional confirmation of suppression.

The CDR3 runs to 18 residues. Germline CDR1 reads SGHTS; CDR2 reads YDEGEE. V dropped 6 bases and J dropped 0 bases, with 19 bases sitting between them. About 9.2 x 10^4 TCR templates underwent assay in every sample. The assay was immunoSEQ multiplex PCR, and TCRdb's table has in-frame clones only and misses some. This repertoire shows approximately 100,000 clones, 94% found once; its top ten account for roughly 0.61%. As regards this clone: Its matching antigen is unknown.

This rearrangement joins TRBV5-8 to TRBJ2-6, with D uncertain. The sample comprised Tregs sorted from blood. The sequence was collected from a human donor in good health. Written as DNA, the CDR3 is TGTGCCAGCACCTACTACAAGGGTTTTACCTCTGGGGCCAACGTCCTGACTTTC. It codes for CASTYYKGFTSGANVLTF.